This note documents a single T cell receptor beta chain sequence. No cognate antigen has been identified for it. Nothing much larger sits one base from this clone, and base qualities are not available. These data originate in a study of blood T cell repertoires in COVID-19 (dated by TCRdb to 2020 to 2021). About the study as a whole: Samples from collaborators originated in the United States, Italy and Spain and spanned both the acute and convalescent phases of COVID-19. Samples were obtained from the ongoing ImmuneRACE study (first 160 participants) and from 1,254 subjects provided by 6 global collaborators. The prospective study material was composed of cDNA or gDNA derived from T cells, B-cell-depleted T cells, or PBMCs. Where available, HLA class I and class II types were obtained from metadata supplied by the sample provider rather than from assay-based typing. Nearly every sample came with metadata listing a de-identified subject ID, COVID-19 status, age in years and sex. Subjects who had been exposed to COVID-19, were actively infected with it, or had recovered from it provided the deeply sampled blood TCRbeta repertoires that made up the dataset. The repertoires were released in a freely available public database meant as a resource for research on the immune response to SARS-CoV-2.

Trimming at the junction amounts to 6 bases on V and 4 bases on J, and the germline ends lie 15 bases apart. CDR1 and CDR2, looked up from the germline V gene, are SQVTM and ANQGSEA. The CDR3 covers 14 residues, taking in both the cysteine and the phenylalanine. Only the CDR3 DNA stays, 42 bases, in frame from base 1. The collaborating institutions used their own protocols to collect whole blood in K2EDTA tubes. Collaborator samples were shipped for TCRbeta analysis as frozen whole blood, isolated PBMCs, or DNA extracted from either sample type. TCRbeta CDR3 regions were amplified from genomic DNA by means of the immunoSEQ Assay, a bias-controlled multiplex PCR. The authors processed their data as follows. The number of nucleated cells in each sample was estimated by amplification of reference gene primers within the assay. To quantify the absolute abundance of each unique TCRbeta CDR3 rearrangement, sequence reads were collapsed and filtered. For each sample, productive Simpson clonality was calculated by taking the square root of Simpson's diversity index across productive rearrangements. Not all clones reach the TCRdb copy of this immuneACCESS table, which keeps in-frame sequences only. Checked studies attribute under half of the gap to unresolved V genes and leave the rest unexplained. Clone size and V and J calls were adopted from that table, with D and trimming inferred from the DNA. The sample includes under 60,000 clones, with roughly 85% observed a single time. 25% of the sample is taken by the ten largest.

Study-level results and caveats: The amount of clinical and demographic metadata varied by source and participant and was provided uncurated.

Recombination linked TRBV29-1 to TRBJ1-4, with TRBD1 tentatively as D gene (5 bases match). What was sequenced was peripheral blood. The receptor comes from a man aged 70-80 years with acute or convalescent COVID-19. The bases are TGCAGCGTCGGCCTACAGGCTATTAATGAAAAACTGTTTTTT. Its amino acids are CSVGLQAINEKLFF.